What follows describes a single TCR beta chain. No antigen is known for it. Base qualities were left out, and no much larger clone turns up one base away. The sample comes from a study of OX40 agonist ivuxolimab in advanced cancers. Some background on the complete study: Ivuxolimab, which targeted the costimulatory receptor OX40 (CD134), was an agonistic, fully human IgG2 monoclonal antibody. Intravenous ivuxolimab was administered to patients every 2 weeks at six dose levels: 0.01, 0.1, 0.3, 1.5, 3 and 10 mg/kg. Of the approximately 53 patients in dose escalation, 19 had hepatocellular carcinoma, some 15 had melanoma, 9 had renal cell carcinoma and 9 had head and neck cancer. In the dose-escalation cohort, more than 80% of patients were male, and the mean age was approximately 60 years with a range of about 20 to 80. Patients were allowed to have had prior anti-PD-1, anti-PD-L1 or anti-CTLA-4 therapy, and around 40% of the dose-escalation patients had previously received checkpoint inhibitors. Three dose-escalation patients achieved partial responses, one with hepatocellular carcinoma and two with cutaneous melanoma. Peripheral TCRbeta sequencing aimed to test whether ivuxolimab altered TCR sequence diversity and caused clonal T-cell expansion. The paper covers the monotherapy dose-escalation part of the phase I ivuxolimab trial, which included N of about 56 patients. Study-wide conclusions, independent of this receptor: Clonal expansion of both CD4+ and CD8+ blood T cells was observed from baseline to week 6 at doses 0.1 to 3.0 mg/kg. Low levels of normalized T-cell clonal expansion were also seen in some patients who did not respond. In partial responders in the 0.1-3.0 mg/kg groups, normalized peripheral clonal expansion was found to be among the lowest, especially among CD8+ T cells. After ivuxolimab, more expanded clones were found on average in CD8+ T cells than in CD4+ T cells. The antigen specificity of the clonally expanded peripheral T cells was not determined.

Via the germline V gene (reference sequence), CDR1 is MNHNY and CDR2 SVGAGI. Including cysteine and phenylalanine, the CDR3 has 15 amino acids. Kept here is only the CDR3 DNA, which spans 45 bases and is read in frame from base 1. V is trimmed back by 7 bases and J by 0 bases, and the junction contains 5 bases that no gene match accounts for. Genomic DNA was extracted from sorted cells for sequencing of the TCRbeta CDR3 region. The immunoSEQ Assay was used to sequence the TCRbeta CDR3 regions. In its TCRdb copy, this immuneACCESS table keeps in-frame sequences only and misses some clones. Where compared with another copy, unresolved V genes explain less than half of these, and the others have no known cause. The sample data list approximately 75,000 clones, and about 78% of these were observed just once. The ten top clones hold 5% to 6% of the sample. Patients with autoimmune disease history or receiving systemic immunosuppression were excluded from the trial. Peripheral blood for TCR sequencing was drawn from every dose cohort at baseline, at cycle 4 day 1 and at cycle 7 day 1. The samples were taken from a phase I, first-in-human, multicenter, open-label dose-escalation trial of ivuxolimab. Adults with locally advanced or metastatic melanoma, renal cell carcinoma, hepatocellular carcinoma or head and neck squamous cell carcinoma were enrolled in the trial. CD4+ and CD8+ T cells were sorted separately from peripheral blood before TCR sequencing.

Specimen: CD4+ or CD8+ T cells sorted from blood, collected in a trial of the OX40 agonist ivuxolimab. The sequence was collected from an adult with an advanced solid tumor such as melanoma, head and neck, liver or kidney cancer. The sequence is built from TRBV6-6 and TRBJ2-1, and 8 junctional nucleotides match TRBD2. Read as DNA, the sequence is TGTGCCAGCACCCCGGGGGGGAGCTCCTACAATGAGCAGTTCTTC. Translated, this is CASTPGGSSYNEQFF.